The clone carrying this T cell receptor (beta chain) appeared many times. Antigen specificity is unknown. The V end was cut by 3 bases, the J end by 5 bases, with 9 bases between. The CDR3 sequence is 12 residues long. Germline CDR1 and CDR2: SQVTM and ANQGSEA. This specimen comes from a study of T-cell reconstitution after alpha-beta-depleted transplantation in children. The study, taken as a whole, reports: Reports say that about two months after transplant, the alpha-beta T cells came out of several hundred graft clones that had expanded.

The authors prepared the TCRbeta library with unique molecular identifiers. One entry per CDR3 protein, called by TCRdb with MiXCR from the PCR reads. Counted here are 490,000 or so distinct CDR3 sequences, about 11% occurring once; the ten biggest clones make up around 2%. The chain couples TRBV29-1 to TRBJ2-3; D perhaps matches TRBD2 (5 bases). Sequenced material: PBMCs, taken before TCRalphabeta/CD19-depleted stem cell transplant. The TCR comes from a child younger than 10 with inherited bone marrow failure, due to receive a stem cell transplant. Here the CDR3 DNA reads TGCAGCGTTGAGTCCCGGGGAGATACGCAGTATTTT. Its translation is CSVESRGDTQYF.